These 24 T cell receptor beta chains came from one sample sequenced in a study of cytomegalovirus exposure and HLA in healthy donors. Using immunoSEQ multiplex PCR, the repertoire was profiled, and TCRdb retains in-frame clones only, with some absent. The sample consists of around 69,000 clones, nearly 96% of them appearing once. Sequencing used PBMCs. All receptors derive from a woman under 30 in good health and CMV-seropositive.

V is TRBV19 and J is TRBJ1-5; 10 bases match TRBD1. Trimming removed 4 bases from V and 7 bases from J; junction bases left unmatched: 4. From germline, CDR1 is LNHDA and CDR2 SQIVND (reference sequence). There are 14 residues in the CDR3. The CDR3 is CASSKGQGGQPQHF. The CDR3 nucleotides read TGTGCCAGTAGTAAAGGACAGGGGGGGCAGCCCCAGCATTTT.

As DNA, the CDR3 is TGTGCCAGCAGTCCCCAAATAGGACTAGCGGGAATCTACGAGCAGTACTTC. Translation gives CASSPQIGLAGIYEQYF. V and J are TRBV27 and TRBJ2-7; the match to TRBD2 covers 12 bases. The ends lost 5 bases at V and 3 bases at J; junction bases unmatched: 11. The CDR3 length is 17 residues. Germline lookup yields CDR1 MNHEY and CDR2 SMNVEV (reference sequence).

The rearrangement uses TRBV5-4 and TRBJ2-7; D is possibly TRBD1 (6 bases). Trimming cost V 4 bases and J 1 base, with 15 bases left between them. This CDR3 contains 15 residues. Germline-derived CDR1 and CDR2 are SGHNT and YYREEE (reference sequence). Here the CDR3 reads CASSQGWDPSYEQYF. The DNA of the CDR3 is TGTGCCAGCAGCCAGGGGTGGGACCCTTCCTACGAGCAGTACTTC.

CDR3 in DNA: TGTGCCAGTAGTATGAAGGACAGCAATGAGCAGTTCTTC. Translated: CASSMKDSNEQFF. The chain recombines TRBV19 with TRBJ2-1; a weak D match, TRBD1 (6 bases). Germline assignment: CDR1 LNHDA and CDR2 SQIVND (reference sequence). This CDR3 contains 13 residues. Trimming pared 3 bases from V and 6 bases from J, leaving 9 bases between.

This clone was recorded only once. CDR3 DNA: TGTGCCAGCAGTTTTATTACAGGGGCGCGGGTTAAGACGACTAATGAAAAACTGTTTTTT. It codes for CASSFITGARVKTTNEKLFF. The rearrangement joins TRBV28 to TRBJ1-4, with TRBD1 matching over 7 bases. Germline CDR1 MDHEN, CDR2 SYDVKM. The CDR3 is made up of 20 amino acids. After removal of 3 bases from V and 2 bases from J, the junction contained 18 bases not matched to a gene.

This rearrangement joins TRBV27 to TRBJ2-1; 7 nucleotides line up with TRBD2. Germline V gene sequence: CDR1 MNHEY, CDR2 SMNVEV (reference sequence). CDR3 length equals 18 residues. Germline trimming cut 2 bases from V and 7 bases from J; bases unmatched to any gene: 17. The CDR3 loop reads CASSLRGDRGGSKNEQFF. The CDR3 coding sequence is TGTGCCAGCAGTTTAAGGGGCGATCGGGGCGGGAGTAAGAATGAGCAGTTCTTC.

The chain is built from TRBV28 and TRBJ2-2, with D possibly being TRBD2 (6 bases). V dropped 7 bases and J dropped 2 bases, with 17 bases sitting between them. The CDR3 contains 16 residues. Per the germline V gene, CDR1 is MDHEN and CDR2 is SYDVKM. CDR3 residues: CASTPGSKGNTGELFF. The DNA of the CDR3 is TGTGCCAGCACCCCCGGGAGTAAGGGTAACACCGGGGAGCTGTTTTTT. The whole variable domain, remainder taken from reference TRBV28 and TRBJ2-2, is DVKVTQSSRYLVKRTGEKVFLECVQDMDHENMFWYRQDPGLGLRLIYFSYDVKMKEKGDIPEGYSVSREKKERFSLILESASTNQTSMYLCASTPGSKGNTGELFFGEGSRLTVL.

On this clone itself: The junction does not match germline at one end; this may be a read error. The V gene is TRBV5-1, the J gene TRBJ2-7; D is uncertain. Germline V gene lookup returns CDR1 SGHRS and CDR2 YFSETQ. This CDR3 has 13 amino acids. The CDR3 protein is CASRLDGPYEQYF. CDR3 bases: TGCGCCAGCAGATTGGACGGTCCCTACGAGCAGTACTTC.

The chain has TRBV5-6 and TRBJ2-7; D may be TRBD1 (6 bases). V gave up 4 bases and J gave up 1 base, with 18 bases separating them. CDR1 SGHDT and CDR2 YYEEEE come from the germline V gene. The CDR3 runs to 16 residues. CDR3 amino acids: CASSSWGPRRSYEQYF. Here the CDR3 DNA reads TGTGCCAGCAGCAGCTGGGGGCCTCGACGGTCCTACGAGCAGTACTTC.

The chain joins TRBV28 to TRBJ2-3; D perhaps matches TRBD2 (5 bases). The length of the CDR3 is 14 residues. CDR1 is MDHEN and CDR2 is SYDVKM in the germline V gene. Deletions cut 7 bases from V and 2 bases from J, with 13 bases between. The CDR3 coding sequence is TGTGCCAGCACTTCGGCTAGCCTCACAGATACGCAGTATTTT. It translates to CASTSASLTDTQYF.

This chain uses TRBV30 with TRBJ2-5, with 9 bases that match TRBD1. Trimming removed 4 bases from V and 0 bases from J; junction bases left unmatched: 9. The germline V gene encodes CDR1 GTSNPN and CDR2 SVGIG (reference sequence). This CDR3 region has 16 residues. The CDR3 DNA reads TGTGCCTGGAACAGAGGACAGGGGCCGTACCAAGAGACCCAGTACTTC. This codes for CAWNRGQGPYQETQYF.

J is TRBJ2-7 and V is TRBV28, with 8 bases matching TRBD1. The germline V gene has CDR1 MDHEN and CDR2 SYDVKM. CDR3 length: 14 residues. J gave up 0 bases and V 7 bases, and 5 bases lay outside the gene matches. CDR3 DNA: TGTGCCAGCACCCAGGGGGCCAACTCCTACGAGCAGTACTTC. This translates into CASTQGANSYEQYF. The variable domain in full, with the rest retrieved from reference TRBV28 and TRBJ2-7, is DVKVTQSSRYLVKRTGEKVFLECVQDMDHENMFWYRQDPGLGLRLIYFSYDVKMKEKGDIPEGYSVSREKKERFSLILESASTNQTSMYLCASTQGANSYEQYFGPGTRLTVT.

This sequence joins TRBV15 and TRBJ2-1, with D uncertain. The V gene lost 5 bases and the J gene lost 8 bases, with 13 bases spanning the gap. CDR1 and CDR2 from the germline V gene are LNHNV and YYDKDF (reference sequence). The CDR3 consists of 13 residues. Here the CDR3 reads CATSLTAGDEQFF. The CDR3, as DNA: TGTGCCACCAGCCTTACCGCAGGTGATGAGCAGTTCTTC.

This clone was recorded only once. This sequence joins TRBV30 and TRBJ1-3; tentatively, D is TRBD1 (5 bases). The CDR3 extends over 15 amino acids. V lost 0 bases and J 4 bases, leaving 13 bases between the germline ends. In germline, CDR1 is GTSNPN, CDR2 SVGIG (reference sequence). In DNA form, the CDR3 reads TGTGCCTGGAGTGTAGGGAGGGGTCGGGGAAACACCATATATTTT. Its protein is CAWSVGRGRGNTIYF.

The chain has TRBV2 and TRBJ1-2; 7 nucleotides align to TRBD1. Germline V gives CDR1 SNHLY, CDR2 FYNNEI. V was pared by 10 bases and J by 4 bases, with 9 bases of the junction left unmatched. CDR3 size: 13 residues. CDR3 in amino acids: CANSVQGSYGYTF. The CDR3 nucleotides are TGTGCCAACTCCGTACAGGGGTCCTATGGCTACACCTTC.

The chain couples TRBV10-3 to TRBJ2-7, with D possibly matching TRBD2 (6 bases). Between the trimmed V and J ends, which lost 2 bases and 6 bases, there was a span of 14 bases. From germline, CDR1 is ENHRY and CDR2 SYGVKD. The CDR3 spans 14 residues. CDR3 region: CAISEIETSGEQYF. In DNA, the CDR3 is TGTGCCATCAGTGAGATCGAGACTAGTGGCGAGCAGTACTTC.

The chain combines TRBV28 with TRBJ2-2; a possible D gene is TRBD1 (6 bases). The CDR3 spans 14 residues. Germline-derived CDR1 and CDR2 are MDHEN and SYDVKM. The V end lost 3 bases, the J end lost 2 bases, and 7 bases lay between the germline ends. CDR3 loop: CASSLDSNTGELFF. In nucleotides, the CDR3 is TGTGCCAGCAGTTTGGACAGTAACACCGGGGAGCTGTTTTTT.

The J gene is TRBJ2-7, the V gene TRBV5-4; possibly TRBD2 for D (7 bases). Germline CDR1 reads SGHNT; CDR2 reads YYREEE (reference sequence). Trimming shortened V by 0 bases and J by 7 bases, and 11 bases separated the two germline ends. The CDR3 is 13 residues long. CDR3 sequence (DNA): TGTGCCAGCAGCTTGGCAGGGGAGGGGGAGCAGTACTTC. It is translated as CASSLAGEGEQYF.

The chain uses TRBV4-2 and TRBJ2-5; D is perhaps TRBD1 (6 bases). V was cut by 1 base and J by 3 bases, with 15 bases left in between. The CDR3 extends over 16 amino acids. Germline CDR1 LGHNA, CDR2 YNFKEQ. The CDR3 is CASSQVGFRGEETQYF. The CDR3 DNA follows: TGTGCCAGCAGCCAAGTAGGATTCAGGGGAGAAGAGACCCAGTACTTC.

The chain uses TRBV19 and TRBJ2-1, with D possibly being TRBD2 (5 bases). The germline V gene encodes CDR1 LNHDA and CDR2 SQIVND (reference sequence). Between the trimmed V and J ends, which lost 9 bases and 6 bases, there was a span of 21 bases. CDR3 size: 15 residues. CDR3 DNA: TGTGCCAGGCCCTCGAGGGCGGAACCCGGCAATGAGCAGTTCTTC. It yields the protein CARPSRAEPGNEQFF.

The chain joins TRBV28 to TRBJ2-1, with TRBD2 identical over 9 bases. V dropped 2 bases and J dropped 3; count of bases not matched to a gene: 14. CDR1 MDHEN and CDR2 SYDVKM come from the germline V gene. The CDR3 covers 19 residues. The CDR3: CASSLGGWRLAGFYNEQFF. CDR3 in DNA: TGTGCCAGCAGTTTAGGCGGATGGCGCCTAGCGGGATTCTACAATGAGCAGTTCTTC.

V and J are TRBV4-2 and TRBJ1-3, with 8 bases matching TRBD1. V gave up 1 base and J gave up 4 bases; unmatched junction bases: 0. The CDR3 contains 14 residues. Germline V lookup: CDR1 LGHNA, CDR2 YNFKEQ. CDR3 bases: TGTGCCAGCAGCCAAGGGACAGGGGGAAACACCATATATTTT. Protein sequence: CASSQGTGGNTIYF.

This sequence joins TRBV6-1 and TRBJ1-1; TRBD1 is a possible D gene (5 bases). V was clipped by 6 bases and J by 2 bases, with 13 bases between them. The CDR3 spans 14 residues. Looked up from germline, CDR1 is MNHNS and CDR2 is SASEGT. This chain's CDR3 is CASRFQGINTEAFF. The CDR3, as DNA: TGTGCCAGCAGGTTCCAGGGTATTAACACTGAAGCTTTCTTT.

The V and J genes are TRBV11-3 and TRBJ1-4; 7 bases fit TRBD1. V lost 0 bases to trimming and J lost 11 bases; unmatched junction nucleotides: 3. Looked up from germline, CDR1 is SGHNT and CDR2 is YENEEA. This CDR3 has 13 amino acids. CDR3 DNA: TGTGCCAGCAGCTTAGACCTGACAGGGAAACTGTTTTTT. Translation: CASSLDLTGKLFF.